This TCR beta chain comes out of a study of cytomegalovirus exposure and HLA in healthy donors. The study's findings and limits: Previous analysis showed most TCR beta V segments were productive about 87% or about 30% of the time. Researchers reported in a later analysis that common viral pathogens appeared linked to several top clusters. Among CMV-associated TCR beta chains, most appeared HLA-restricted in a later analysis. Later analysis demonstrated an association between a missense DCLRE1C variant and TCR beta V- and J-gene trimming.

The CDR3 spans 14 residues. Germline loops: CDR1 SEHNR, CDR2 FQNEAQ (reference sequence). V lost 1 base to trimming and J lost 0 bases, with 7 bases between them. As concerns this clone: Its matching antigen is unknown.

It was with 60 Vbeta and 13 Jbeta primers that the PCR ran. The assay was immunoSEQ multiplex PCR, and TCRdb's table has in-frame clones only and misses some. The sample lists around 190,000 clones; around 80% were seen once. The V call is TRBV7-9, the J call TRBJ2-7, with a tentative D call TRBD1 (5 bases). This TCR derives from a woman in her twenties or thirties in good health and CMV-seropositive. The sequenced material came from PBMCs. In DNA form, the CDR3 reads TGTGCCAGCAGCTTAGTGCAGGGCTCCTACGAGCAGTACTTC. Translated: CASSLVQGSYEQYF.